These 18 T cell receptor beta chains came from one sample sequenced in a study of cytotoxic CD8 clonotypes in ibrutinib-treated CLL. Using immunoSEQ multiplex PCR, the repertoire was profiled, and TCRdb retains in-frame clones only, with some absent. This table holds around 310,000 clones, roughly 85% found once. The sequencing used PBMCs, collected before ibrutinib treatment. The receptor set was obtained from a human donor with chronic lymphocytic leukemia.

The chain is built from TRBV6-1 and TRBJ2-2; TRBD2 agrees at 7 bases. CDR1 is MNHNS, CDR2 SASEGT, per germline. Unmatched junction bases numbered 3, after V lost 1 base and J lost 1 base. This CDR3 region has 16 residues. The CDR3 DNA is TGTGCCAGCAGTGAAGTGGCGGGAGAGAACACCGGGGAGCTGTTTTTT. As protein: CASSEVAGENTGELFF.

This chain connects TRBV6-5 to TRBJ2-7, with D hard to call. Germline values: CDR1 MNHEY, CDR2 SVGAGI. Trimming stripped 10 bases from V and 1 base from J, with 11 bases between. CDR3 length: 12 amino acids. CDR3 DNA sequence: TGTGCCACGGAAGACGGGTCCTACGAGCAGTACTTC. Its protein is CATEDGSYEQYF.

V and J are TRBV15 and TRBJ2-5, with D possibly matching TRBD2 (6 bases). V was clipped by 8 bases and J by 5 bases, with 18 bases between them. Germline loops: CDR1 LNHNV, CDR2 YYDKDF (reference sequence). CDR3 size: 14 residues. The DNA of the CDR3 is TGTGCCACCCTGGGCCCGGAGGGGCGGGAGACCCAGTACTTC. This encodes CATLGPEGRETQYF.

The rearrangement uses TRBV27 and TRBJ2-4; TRBD1 matches at 9 bases. From germline, CDR1 is MNHEY and CDR2 SMNVEV (reference sequence). The CDR3 sequence is 13 residues long. The ends lost 6 bases at V and 7 bases at J; junction bases unmatched: 4. In DNA, the CDR3 is TGTGCCAGCAGCGGACAGGGGCCGAACATTCAGTACTTC. It specifies CASSGQGPNIQYF.

This clone was seen only once. The rearrangement joins TRBV27 to TRBJ2-7; D remains unclear. The CDR3 length is 15 residues. V was shortened by 7 bases and J by 0 bases, with 16 bases between the two germline ends. Per the germline V gene, CDR1 is MNHEY and CDR2 is SMNVEV (reference sequence). The CDR3 loop is CASTTQVAFSYEQYF. Here the CDR3 DNA reads TGTGCCAGCACTACTCAAGTTGCTTTCTCCTACGAGCAGTACTTC.

The chain is built from TRBV5-1 and TRBJ1-5, with no clear D. Germline assignment: CDR1 SGHRS and CDR2 YFSETQ. The CDR3 runs 15 residues. With 0 bases removed from V and 7 bases from J, the gap between germline ends came to 14 bases. DNA of the CDR3: TGCGCCAGCAGCTTGGGAGACGGGGTTGGGCAGCCCCAGCATTTT. This translates into CASSLGDGVGQPQHF.

The rearrangement joins TRBV5-6 to TRBJ2-1; the match to TRBD2 covers 14 bases. V dropped 4 bases and J dropped 10; count of bases not matched to a gene: 7. The CDR3 is 15 amino acids. Germline CDR1 SGHDT, CDR2 YYEEEE. CDR3 in amino acids: CASSPTSGRAGEQFF. CDR3 sequence (DNA): TGTGCCAGCAGCCCGACTAGCGGGAGGGCCGGGGAGCAGTTCTTC.

The sample holds a few counts of this clone. J is TRBJ2-5 and V is TRBV29-1; D may match TRBD1 or TRBD2 (5 bases each). Deletions cut 3 bases from V and 5 bases from J, with 10 bases between. Germline V gene lookup returns CDR1 SQVTM and CDR2 ANQGSEA. The CDR3 extends over 12 amino acids. CDR3 loop: CSVEGREETQYF. The DNA for the CDR3 is TGCAGCGTTGAGGGCAGGGAGGAGACCCAGTACTTC.

The rearrangement joins TRBV14 to TRBJ1-1; tentative D call: TRBD1 (6 bases). CDR1 and CDR2 from the germline V gene are SGHDN and FVKESK. The CDR3 contains 16 residues. V shed 0 bases and J shed 4 bases, with 15 bases lying between them. As DNA, the CDR3 is TGTGCCAGCAGCCAAGATAAGGGGGTCAAGGTCACTGAAGCTTTCTTT. Translation: CASSQDKGVKVTEAFF.

The V and J genes are TRBV30 and TRBJ2-1; D perhaps matches TRBD2 (6 bases). Germline-derived CDR1 and CDR2 are GTSNPN and SVGIG (reference sequence). Deletions cut 2 bases from V and 6 bases from J, with 11 bases between. The CDR3 runs to 13 residues. As DNA, the CDR3 is TGTGCCTGGAGTCCCGGGAGTAGCAATGAGCAGTTCTTC. Residues: CAWSPGSSNEQFF.

The chain couples TRBV19 to TRBJ2-1; 8 positions match TRBD2. This CDR3 region has 16 residues. Germline V gene sequence: CDR1 LNHDA, CDR2 SQIVND (reference sequence). J was trimmed by 7 bases and V by 7 bases; bases with no gene match: 15. The CDR3 nucleotides read TGTGCCAGTACCAAATCTCCAGCGGGAGTTTGGAATGAGCAGTTCTTC. It is translated as CASTKSPAGVWNEQFF. Based on the CDR3 plus reference TRBV19 and TRBJ2-1, the full variable domain is DGGITQSPKYLFRKEGQNVTLSCEQNLNHDAMYWYRQDPGQGLRLIYYSQIVNDFQKGDIAEGYSVSREKKESFPLTVTSAQKNPTAFYLCASTKSPAGVWNEQFFGPGTRLTVL.

This chain connects TRBV19 to TRBJ1-1; tentative D call: TRBD1 (5 bases). V was trimmed by 4 bases and J by 2 bases, leaving 11 bases between them. The CDR3 extends over 14 amino acids. The V gene's germline CDR1 is LNHDA and CDR2 SQIVND (reference sequence). The CDR3 nucleotides read TGTGCCAGTAGTAGAAGGGGACCCAACACTGAAGCTTTCTTT. Amino acid sequence: CASSRRGPNTEAFF.

This chain links TRBV14 with TRBJ2-7; 9 nucleotides align to TRBD1. The CDR3 length is 14 residues. V shed 3 bases, J shed 5 bases, and the junction held 5 bases outside the gene matches. Germline CDR1 is SGHDN and CDR2 is FVKESK. This chain's CDR3 is CASSHYRGRDEQYF. DNA for the CDR3: TGTGCCAGCAGCCATTACAGGGGGCGAGACGAGCAGTACTTC.

This clone showed up just a few times. The CDR3: CASSYLRTGGVSGYTF. CDR3 in DNA: TGCGCCAGCAGCTACCTACGGACAGGGGGCGTATCTGGCTACACCTTC. This chain connects TRBV5-1 to TRBJ1-2; 11 bases are a match to TRBD1. CDR1 SGHRS and CDR2 YFSETQ come from the germline V gene. The J segment lost 7 bases and the V segment lost 3 bases, leaving 11 bases of the junction unmatched. The CDR3 has 16 amino acids.

The sample holds a few counts of this clone. The V and J genes are TRBV4-1 and TRBJ2-7; 10 bases match TRBD1. V was pared by 0 bases and J by 4 bases, with 6 bases of the junction left unmatched. CDR3 length: 16 residues. Germline V CDR1 and CDR2: MGHRA, YSYEKL. The CDR3 nucleotides read TGCGCCAGCAGCCAAGATAGGGGGACAGGGGCTTACGAGCAGTACTTC. It encodes CASSQDRGTGAYEQYF.

This clone was counted between two and nine times. V gene TRBV7-2 combines with J gene TRBJ2-1, with no clear D. Germline lookup yields CDR1 SGHTA and CDR2 FQGNSA. The V end lost 5 bases, the J end lost 4 bases, and 9 bases lay between the germline ends. There are 13 residues in the CDR3. CDR3 amino acids: CASSPNVYNEQFF. In DNA, the CDR3 is TGTGCCAGCAGCCCTAATGTGTACAATGAGCAGTTCTTC. The full variable domain, rest sourced from reference TRBV7-2 and TRBJ2-1, is GAGVSQSPSNKVTEKGKDVELRCDPISGHTALYWYRQSLGQGLEFLIYFQGNSAPDKSGLPSDRFSAERTGGSVSTLTIQRTQQEDSAVYLCASSPNVYNEQFFGPGTRLTVL.

The chain carries TRBV27 and TRBJ1-2, with D unclear. CDR3 length equals 14 residues. Germline loops: CDR1 MNHEY, CDR2 SMNVEV (reference sequence). Trimming cost V 6 bases and J 3 bases, with 14 bases left between them. The CDR3 coding sequence is TGTGCCAGCAGGGCTTTGGACGGTTACTATGGCTACACCTTC. Encoded protein: CASRALDGYYGYTF.

The chain recombines TRBV11-3 with TRBJ2-1; D might be TRBD1 (5 bases). Germline V gene sequence: CDR1 SGHNT, CDR2 YENEEA. V lost 5 bases and J 4 bases, leaving 9 bases between the germline ends. The CDR3 contains 13 residues. DNA of the CDR3: TGTGCCAGCAGCCAGGGATTATACAATGAGCAGTTCTTC. This encodes CASSQGLYNEQFF.